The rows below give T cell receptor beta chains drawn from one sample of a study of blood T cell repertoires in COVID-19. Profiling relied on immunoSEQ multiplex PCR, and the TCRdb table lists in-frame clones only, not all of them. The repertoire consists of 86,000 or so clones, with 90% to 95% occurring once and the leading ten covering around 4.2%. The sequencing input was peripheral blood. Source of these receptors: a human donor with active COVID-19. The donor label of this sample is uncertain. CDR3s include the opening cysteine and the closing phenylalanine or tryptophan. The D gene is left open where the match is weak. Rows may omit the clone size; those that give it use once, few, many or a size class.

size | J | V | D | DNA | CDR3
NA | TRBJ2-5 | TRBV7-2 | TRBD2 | TGTGCCAGCAGCTTAGGTCTACCGGGGGGGGGAGAGACCCAGTACTTC | CASSLGLPGGGETQYF
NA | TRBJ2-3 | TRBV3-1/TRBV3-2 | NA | TGTGCCAGCAGCCAAGGGACTACCACAGATACGCAGTATTTT | CASSQGTTTDTQYF
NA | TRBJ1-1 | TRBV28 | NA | TGTGCCAGCAGTTCAGGCGGGAGTGAAGCTTTCTTT | CASSSGGSEAFF
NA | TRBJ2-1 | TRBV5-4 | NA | TGTGCCAGCAGCCCCGGAGGCCGGGGCTCCTACAATGAGCAGTTCTTC | CASSPGGRGSYNEQFF
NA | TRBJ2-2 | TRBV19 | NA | TGTGCCAGTAGTATGGCGGCCAGGACATCCACCGGGGAGCTGTTTTTT | CASSMAARTSTGELFF
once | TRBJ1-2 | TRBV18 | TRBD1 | TGTGCCAGCTCACCGGACAGGGGAGACGGCTACACCTTC | CASSPDRGDGYTF
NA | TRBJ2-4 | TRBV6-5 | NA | TGTGCCAGCAGTCAGACCAAGACGGGGTTTAGGATTCAGTACTTC | CASSQTKTGFRIQYF
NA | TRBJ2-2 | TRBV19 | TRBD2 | TGTGCCAGTATGACTAGCGGGGGGAAGATAAACACCGGGGAGCTGTTTTTT | CASMTSGGKINTGELFF
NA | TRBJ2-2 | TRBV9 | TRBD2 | TGTGCCAGCAGCGTCCTCGGGACTAGTGACACCGGGGAGCTGTTTTTT | CASSVLGTSDTGELFF
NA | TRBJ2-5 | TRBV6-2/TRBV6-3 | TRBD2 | TGTGCCAGCAGTTACACACTAGCGGGAGGGCCTGGAGAGACCCAGTACTTC | CASSYTLAGGPGETQYF
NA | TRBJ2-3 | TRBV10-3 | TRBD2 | TGTGCCATCAGTGAACGGGGAGAGCGGGAGCAACATTTT | CAISERGEREQHF
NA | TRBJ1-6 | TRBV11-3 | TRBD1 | TGTGCCAGCAGCTCACGGACAGGGGATAATTCACCCCTCCACTTT | CASSSRTGDNSPLHF
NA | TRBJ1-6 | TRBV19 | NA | TGTGCCACGACCCCGAGGTGGGGAGATAATTCACCCCTCCACTTT | CATTPRWGDNSPLHF
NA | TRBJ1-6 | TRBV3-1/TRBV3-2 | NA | TGTGCCAGCAGCCAAGATCTCGGTTCACCCCTCCACTTT | CASSQDLGSPLHF
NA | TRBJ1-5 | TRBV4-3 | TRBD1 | TGCGCCAGCAGCCAAACTACAGGGGCAGGACAGCCCCAGCATTTT | CASSQTTGAGQPQHF
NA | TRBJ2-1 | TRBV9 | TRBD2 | TGTGCCAGCAGCGTAGTCGGGACTAGGAACAATGAGCAGTTCTTC | CASSVVGTRNNEQFF
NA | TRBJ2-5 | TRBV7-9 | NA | TGTGCCAGCAGGTTTTCAGGGGAAGAGACCCAGTACTTC | CASRFSGEETQYF
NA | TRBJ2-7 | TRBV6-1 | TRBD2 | TGTGCCAGCAGTGTATTTCCTAGCGGGGACGAATACGAGCAGTACTTC | CASSVFPSGDEYEQYF
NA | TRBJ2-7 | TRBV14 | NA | TGTGCCAGCAGCCGAATAGGGACGGGAGTATTGGAGCAGTACTTC | CASSRIGTGVLEQYF
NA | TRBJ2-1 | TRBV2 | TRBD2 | TGTGCCAGCAGTGGGGGACTAGCGGGGGGAAATGAGCAGTTCTTC | CASSGGLAGGNEQFF
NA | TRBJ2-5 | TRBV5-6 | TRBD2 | TGTGCCAGCAGCTTAGCGGGGGGGCCTTCCGAGACCCAGTACTTC | CASSLAGGPSETQYF
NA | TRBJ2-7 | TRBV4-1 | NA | TGCGCCAGCAGCCAAGCTTGGGACACTTCCTACGAGCAGTACTTC | CASSQAWDTSYEQYF
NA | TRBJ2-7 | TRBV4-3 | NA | TGCGCCAGCAGCCAAGTTCAGGGCGAGTACGAGCAGTACTTC | CASSQVQGEYEQYF
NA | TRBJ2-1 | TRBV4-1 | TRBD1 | TGCGCCAGCAGCTCGGGACAGGGGATCAATGAGCAGTTCTTC | CASSSGQGINEQFF
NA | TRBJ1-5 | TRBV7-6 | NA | TGTGCCAGCAGCCCATTGACAGGCTCTAGCAATCAGCCCCAGCATTTT | CASSPLTGSSNQPQHF
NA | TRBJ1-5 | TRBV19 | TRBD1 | TGTGCCAGTAGTTGGGGACAGTATAGCAATCAGCCCCAGCATTTT | CASSWGQYSNQPQHF
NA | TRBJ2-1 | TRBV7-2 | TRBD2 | TGTGCCAGCAGCTTAGGACCGGGACTAGCGGGCTATGAGCAGTTCTTC | CASSLGPGLAGYEQFF
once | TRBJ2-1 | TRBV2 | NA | TGTGCCAGCACCAGACTTTACAATGAGCAGTTCTTC | CASTRLYNEQFF